These 24 T cell receptor beta chains share one sample of origin, sequenced in a study of T cell responses to AZD1222 COVID-19 vaccine. TCRdb keeps only in-frame clones here, not all; method: immunoSEQ multiplex PCR. This table has fewer than 150,000 clones, around 84% appearing once. The material was peripheral blood, obtained on day 0 of AZD1222 vaccination. The receptors were sampled from an adult in good health.

The rearrangement joins TRBV6-1 to TRBJ2-1; unclear D gene. Trimming took off 3 bases at V and 0 bases at J, with 12 bases between the two ends. The CDR3 is 16 amino acids. Germline-derived CDR1 and CDR2 are MNHNS and SASEGT. The CDR3 loop reads CASSDPGPSSYNEQFF. CDR3 coding DNA: TGTGCCAGCAGTGATCCCGGGCCCAGCTCCTACAATGAGCAGTTCTTC.

The chain carries TRBV6-5 and TRBJ1-2; 10 bases line up with TRBD1. CDR3 length equals 15 residues. The germline CDR1 and CDR2 sequences are MNHEY and SVGAGI. Germline trimming cut 0 bases from V and 7 bases from J; bases unmatched to any gene: 5. Here the CDR3 reads CASSYSGQGTVGYTF. CDR3 nucleotides: TGTGCCAGCAGTTACTCGGGACAGGGGACGGTTGGCTACACCTTC.

The chain has TRBV7-2 and TRBJ1-5; unclear D gene. The CDR3 totals 13 residues. V lost 4 bases, J lost 8 bases, and 12 bases lay in between. Germline lookup yields CDR1 SGHTA and CDR2 FQGNSA. The CDR3 DNA follows: TGTGCCAGCAGCTCTATTTTCGGGGAGCCCCAGCATTTT. It encodes CASSSIFGEPQHF.

The chain carries TRBV9 and TRBJ2-5, with D possibly matching TRBD1 (6 bases). The ends were cut back, 7 bases at V and 5 bases at J, with 6 bases in the middle. Germline V gene lookup returns CDR1 SGDLS and CDR2 YYNGEE. The CDR3 contains 10 residues. CDR3 in amino acids: CASGGETQYF. CDR3 nucleotides: TGTGCCAGCGGGGGCGAGACCCAGTACTTC. Full variable domain (rest looked up from reference TRBV9 and TRBJ2-5): DSGVTQTPKHLITATGQRVTLRCSPRSGDLSVYWYQQSLDQGLQFLIQYYNGEERAKGNILERFSAQQFPDLHSELNLSSLELGDSALYFCASGGETQYFGPGTRLLVL.

The chain couples TRBV5-1 to TRBJ2-3; 12 positions match TRBD2. The germline gives CDR1 SGHRS, CDR2 YFSETQ. V gave up 4 bases and J gave up 3 bases; unmatched junction bases: 3. The CDR3 is 15 amino acids. CDR3 nucleotides: TGCGCCAGCAGCCCCGGGACTAGCGGGACAGATACGCAGTATTTT. Its translation is CASSPGTSGTDTQYF.

The chain couples TRBV3-1 (or the pseudogene TRBV3-2) to TRBJ1-3; maybe TRBD1 (6 bases). The CDR3 contains 16 residues. CDR1 and CDR2 (germline): LGHDT, YNNKEL (reference sequence). With 4 bases removed from V and 5 bases from J, the gap between germline ends came to 18 bases. As DNA, the CDR3 is TGTGCCAGCAGCCCTACCGGGAGGGGGGAGAGAAACACCATATATTTT. Amino acid sequence: CASSPTGRGERNTIYF.

The J gene is TRBJ1-3, the V gene TRBV28; TRBD1 matches 7 bases. The germline CDR1 and CDR2 sequences are MDHEN and SYDVKM. The V and J ends lost 5 bases and 4 bases, in that order; junction bases with no gene match: 5. This CDR3 has 14 residues. This CDR3 reads CASSPGQIGNTIYF. CDR3 in DNA: TGTGCCAGCAGTCCGGGACAGATAGGAAACACCATATATTTT. The full variable domain, completed using reference TRBV28 and TRBJ1-3, is DVKVTQSSRYLVKRTGEKVFLECVQDMDHENMFWYRQDPGLGLRLIYFSYDVKMKEKGDIPEGYSVSREKKERFSLILESASTNQTSMYLCASSPGQIGNTIYFGEGSWLTVV.

This sequence joins TRBV6-5 and TRBJ2-4; the D gene could be TRBD1 or TRBD2 (5 bases each). Trimming left V 7 bases short and J 0 bases short, with 13 bases between. Looked up from germline, CDR1 is MNHEY and CDR2 is SVGAGI. The length of the CDR3 is 15 residues. The CDR3 DNA reads as TGTGCCAGCATCAGGGACGGAATAGCCAAAAACATTCAGTACTTC. Residues: CASIRDGIAKNIQYF.

The rearrangement joins TRBV12-5 to TRBJ1-1, with no clear D. This CDR3 has 14 residues. Germline-derived CDR1 and CDR2 are LGHNT and FRNRAP. Trimming stripped 6 bases from V and 4 bases from J, with 15 bases between. Here the CDR3 reads CASGSGQMGTEAFF. The CDR3 bases are TGTGCTAGTGGGTCCGGGCAAATGGGCACTGAAGCTTTCTTT.

The chain links TRBV19 to TRBJ1-4; no clear D gene. CDR3 size: 15 residues. Germline-derived CDR1 and CDR2 are LNHDA and SQIVND (reference sequence). Deletions cut 4 bases from V and 0 bases from J, with 9 bases between. The CDR3 sequence is CASSNGIATNEKLFF. The CDR3 DNA is TGTGCCAGTAGTAACGGAATTGCAACTAATGAAAAACTGTTTTTT.

This CDR3 is CASRPTAGGGEQFF. The CDR3 DNA sequence: TGTGCCAGCAGGCCCACTGCCGGGGGAGGTGAGCAGTTCTTC. The chain is built from TRBV7-2 and TRBJ2-1, with D possibly matching TRBD2 (6 bases). The CDR3 runs to 14 residues. Germline V gene sequence: CDR1 SGHTA, CDR2 FQGNSA. V lost 6 bases and J lost 9, with 18 bases in between.

CDR3 protein: CASSRTSGSYNEQFF. CDR3 bases: TGTGCCAGCAGCCGGACTAGCGGCTCCTACAATGAGCAGTTCTTC. The chain links TRBV7-2 to TRBJ2-1, with 10 bases identical to TRBD2. The CDR3 is 15 residues long. Trimming at V came to 5 bases and at J to 0 bases, leaving 1 base not matched to a gene. Per the germline V gene, CDR1 is SGHTA and CDR2 is FQGNSA.

The chain couples TRBV28 to TRBJ2-2; the D gene is possibly TRBD2 (5 bases). Trimming removed 11 bases from V and 5 bases from J, with 9 bases in between. The length of the CDR3 is 11 residues. Germline loops: CDR1 MDHEN, CDR2 SYDVKM. The CDR3 nucleotides are TGTGCCTCCCGGAGGACCGGGGAGCTGTTTTTT. It codes for CASRRTGELFF.

The V gene is TRBV7-3, the J gene TRBJ2-3; 7 bases are a match to TRBD1. Germline V gene data show CDR1 as SGHTA and CDR2 as FQGTGA. The CDR3 has 15 amino acids. With 5 bases clipped from V and 1 base from J, the junction kept 6 bases outside the gene matches. This CDR3 reads CASSTTGTGTDTQYF. CDR3 in DNA: TGTGCCAGCAGCACTACCGGGACAGGCACAGATACGCAGTATTTT.

This clone appeared once. The V gene is TRBV7-9, the J gene TRBJ1-6; 9 bases match TRBD1. The germline V gene has CDR1 SEHNR and CDR2 FQNEAQ (reference sequence). This CDR3 comprises 14 residues. The V segment lost 5 bases and the J segment 7 bases; nucleotides outside the gene matches: 3. For the CDR3, the DNA is TGTGCCAGCAGCCCGGGACAGGGAAATTCACCCCTCCACTTT. It encodes CASSPGQGNSPLHF.

The chain is built from TRBV3-1 (or the pseudogene TRBV3-2) and TRBJ2-2, with 13 bases lining up with TRBD2. Germline CDR1 and CDR2: LGHDT and YNNKEL (reference sequence). This CDR3 has 16 residues. V shed 4 bases, J shed 6 bases, and the junction held 5 bases outside the gene matches. The CDR3 region has the DNA TGTGCCAGCAGCCTCCGGACTAGCGGGAGCCCCGGGGAGCTGTTTTTT. Translated, it gives CASSLRTSGSPGELFF.

The V and J genes are TRBV28 and TRBJ2-7, with D perhaps matching TRBD1 or TRBD2 (5 bases each). The germline V gene encodes CDR1 MDHEN and CDR2 SYDVKM. The CDR3 consists of 12 residues. Trimming cost V 4 bases and J 8 bases, with 12 bases left between them. CDR3 protein: CASSSFRDQQYF. The CDR3 nucleotides read TGTGCCAGCAGTTCATTCCGGGACCAGCAGTACTTC.

The genes are TRBV19 and TRBJ1-1; 8 bases align to TRBD1. V lost 5 bases, J lost 3 bases, and 2 bases stayed unmatched. The CDR3 extends over 13 amino acids. Germline CDR1 reads LNHDA; CDR2 reads SQIVND (reference sequence). Here the CDR3 reads CASSPQGDTEAFF. DNA of the CDR3: TGTGCCAGTAGTCCACAGGGGGACACTGAAGCTTTCTTT. The variable domain in full, with the rest retrieved from reference TRBV19 and TRBJ1-1, is DGGITQSPKYLFRKEGQNVTLSCEQNLNHDAMYWYRQDPGQGLRLIYYSQIVNDFQKGDIAEGYSVSREKKESFPLTVTSAQKNPTAFYLCASSPQGDTEAFFGQGTRLTVV.

V and J are TRBV28 and TRBJ1-5; no clear D. Trimming removed 6 bases from V and 2 bases from J, with 23 bases in between. The CDR3 has 18 amino acids. Germline V lookup: CDR1 MDHEN, CDR2 SYDVKM. The CDR3 here is CASRLHLTLGRGNQPQHF. The CDR3 DNA sequence: TGTGCCAGCAGACTCCACCTCACATTGGGCCGCGGCAATCAGCCCCAGCATTTT.

The chain couples TRBV19 to TRBJ1-1, with TRBD1 as a possible D gene (5 bases). The germline V gene encodes CDR1 LNHDA and CDR2 SQIVND (reference sequence). Trimming pared 0 bases from V and 4 bases from J, leaving 6 bases between. The CDR3 covers 13 residues. The DNA for the CDR3 is TGTGCCAGTAGTATAGAGGGGGGCACTGAAGCTTTCTTT. Translated, it gives CASSIEGGTEAFF. The full variable domain, its missing parts supplied by reference TRBV19 and TRBJ1-1, is DGGITQSPKYLFRKEGQNVTLSCEQNLNHDAMYWYRQDPGQGLRLIYYSQIVNDFQKGDIAEGYSVSREKKESFPLTVTSAQKNPTAFYLCASSIEGGTEAFFGQGTRLTVV.

A single count supports this clone. The chain uses TRBV30 and TRBJ1-3, with D perhaps TRBD1 (5 bases). V dropped 8 bases and J dropped 9 bases, with 11 bases sitting between them. The CDR3 covers 10 residues. Germline values: CDR1 GTSNPN, CDR2 SVGIG (reference sequence). In DNA, the CDR3 is TGTGCCCGCGGGGGGAGCACCATATATTTT. This translates into CARGGSTIYF.

The gene calls are TRBV2 and TRBJ1-1, with 8 bases aligning to TRBD1. With 8 bases clipped from V and 5 bases from J, the junction kept 7 bases outside the gene matches. Germline V lookup: CDR1 SNHLY, CDR2 FYNNEI. The CDR3 has 13 residues. Here the CDR3 reads CASGRQGRTEAFF. CDR3 nucleotides: TGTGCCAGCGGCAGACAGGGGCGGACTGAAGCTTTCTTT.

The chain employs TRBV6-1 and TRBJ2-7; D is tentatively TRBD1 or TRBD2 (6 bases each). Germline V CDR1 and CDR2: MNHNS, SASEGT. This CDR3 spans 15 amino acids. The V end lost 0 bases, the J end lost 3 bases, and 12 bases lay between the germline ends. The CDR3 bases are TGTGCCAGCAGTGAAGCAGAGGGGGGAGGCTACGAGCAGTACTTC. Translation gives CASSEAEGGGYEQYF.

The V and J genes are TRBV27 and TRBJ1-1; TRBD1 might be the D (6 bases). Germline V gives CDR1 MNHEY, CDR2 SMNVEV (reference sequence). V was cut by 0 bases and J by 5 bases, with 10 bases left in between. The CDR3 totals 14 residues. CDR3 DNA sequence: TGTGCCAGCAGTTTATCCAGGGGAGGGACTGAAGCTTTCTTT. Translating gives CASSLSRGGTEAFF.